The T cell receptor (beta chain) described here comes from a study of tumor-infiltrating lymphocytes in primary liver carcinoma. Findings and caveats of the study: There were only about 8-25% of top clones found in all five tumor regions.

This CDR3 has 12 residues. The germline gives CDR1 MDHEN, CDR2 SYDVKM. A single count supports this clonotype. The antigen is not known. At one of its ends the junction is not consistent with the germline gene, which may arise from a read error. Starting material for RNA and DNA co-extraction consisted of roughly 20-34 mg of unsorted bulk tissue. Uniformly, tumor samples exhibited a viable tumor cell fraction exceeding 85%. Researchers generated TCR beta cDNA from about 450 ng of total RNA, relying on a constant-region primer. Libraries covering TCR beta were generated through three nested multiplex PCR rounds (using a slightly modified ARM-PCR). Rounds one and two of PCR, each of roughly 10 cycles, were primed with TRBV1-TRBV30 forward primers and a C-beta reverse primer. Each CDR3 protein gets one entry after TCRdb re-called the multiplex PCR reads with MiXCR. The table lists approximately 190,000 distinct CDR3 sequences, about 85% of them singletons, with roughly 20% in the top ten.

The receptor was derived from a man in his forties with primary liver carcinoma and hepatitis B virus infection. The material sequenced was tumor tissue from primary liver carcinoma. The chain is built from TRBV28 and TRBJ2-7; D unclear. In DNA form, the CDR3 reads TGTGCTAGCAGTTTTCTGTTGCGCGAGCAGTACTTC. Amino acid sequence: CASSFLLREQYF.